This TCR beta chain is from a study of CD8+ T cells in alopecia areata. Study in general: Twice daily, treated patients received 5 to 10 mg of oral tofacitinib.

In this sample, this clone turned up a few times. Its antigen is unknown. Trimming pared 3 bases from V and 4 bases from J, leaving 11 bases between. Germline V lookup: CDR1 SGHTA, CDR2 FQGNSA. The CDR3 has 14 amino acids. Treatment meaning: oral pan-JAK inhibitor, 5-10 mg twice daily. Specimens obtained from alopecia areata patients comprised lesional scalp punch biopsies and peripheral blood. Reverse transcribed after extraction, RNA yielded cDNA as the sequencing template. TCRdb's table, derived via immunoSEQ multiplex PCR, lists solely in-frame clones and lacks some. The sample yields roughly 280,000 clones, 60% seen once. Study-level findings and limits: Higher clonality than in normal scalp was seen in lesional scalp, especially alopecia totalis/universalis. Within the top 100, expanded CD8+ clones significantly decreased with tofacitinib, as did scalp clonality.

The receptor comes from a human donor with alopecia areata. V usage is TRBV7-2 and J usage is TRBJ2-3, with D possibly being TRBD1 (6 bases). The sequencing used CD4+ T cells sorted from blood, collected between weeks 51 and 54, from a patient treated with tofacitinib. In DNA form, the CDR3 reads TGTGCCAGCAGCTTCCAGACAGGTTCAGATACGCAGTATTTT. It yields the protein CASSFQTGSDTQYF.